What follows is one T cell receptor beta chain and its context. The sample originates from a study of cytomegalovirus exposure and HLA in healthy donors. The PCR ran on 60 Vbeta and 13 Jbeta primers. The method was immunoSEQ multiplex PCR; TCRdb's version includes in-frame clones alone and lacks a portion of them. Of some 100,000 clones in the sample, roughly three quarters were seen once. This receptor was taken from a man aged 35-49 years in good health and CMV-seronegative. Specimen: PBMCs.

The CDR3, as DNA: TGCGCCAGCAGCTTGGGAGGACAGGGGAACACTGAAGCTTTCTTT. Protein product: CASSLGGQGNTEAFF. The chain recombines TRBV5-1 with TRBJ1-1; 8 bases are shared with TRBD1. V shed 0 bases, J shed 1 base, and the junction held 2 bases outside the gene matches. This CDR3 is 15 amino acids long. The germline CDR1 and CDR2 sequences are SGHRS and YFSETQ.